The entry below gives a single T cell receptor (beta chain) sequence along with its context. Its target is unknown. TCRdb keeps only in-frame clones here, not all; method: immunoSEQ multiplex PCR. The profile shows millions of clones, around nine tenths of them singletons. The sample is drawn from a study of shared clonotypes between healthy human individuals. Germline CDR1 MNHEY, CDR2 SVGAGI. J was trimmed by 4 bases and V by 2 bases; bases with no gene match: 10. The CDR3 loop spans 16 amino acids. Study-level results: Sequencing depth was a factor that was expected to affect clonotype sharing among donors. What limited the represented genetic and exposure-history diversity was the small number of donors.

Source material: naive CD4+ T cells sorted from blood. Subset here: CD45RA+ positively selected. The chain recombines TRBV6-5 with TRBJ1-2; 7 positions match TRBD1. The TCR was taken from a young man in good health. CDR3 residues: CASSYGQDLSRYGYTF. In DNA, the CDR3 is TGTGCCAGCAGTTACGGACAGGACCTCAGCCGCTATGGCTACACCTTC.